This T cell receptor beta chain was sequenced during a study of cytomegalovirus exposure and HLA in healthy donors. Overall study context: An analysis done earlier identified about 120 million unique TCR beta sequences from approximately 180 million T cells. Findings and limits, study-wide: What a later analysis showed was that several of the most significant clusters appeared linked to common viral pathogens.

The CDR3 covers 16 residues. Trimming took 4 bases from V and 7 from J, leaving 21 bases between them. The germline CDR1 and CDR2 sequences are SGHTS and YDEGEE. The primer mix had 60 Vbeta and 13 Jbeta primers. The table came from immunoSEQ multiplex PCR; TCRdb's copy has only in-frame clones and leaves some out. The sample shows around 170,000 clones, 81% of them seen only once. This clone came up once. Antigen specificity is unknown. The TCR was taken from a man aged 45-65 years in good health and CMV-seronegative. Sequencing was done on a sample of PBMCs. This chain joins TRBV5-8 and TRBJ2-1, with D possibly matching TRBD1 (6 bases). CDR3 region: CASSPGARGLGNEQFF. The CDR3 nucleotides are TGTGCCAGCAGCCCGGGCGCCAGGGGTTTGGGGAATGAGCAGTTCTTC.